The T cell receptor (beta chain) described here comes from a study of blood T cell repertoires in COVID-19. Across the study: Some COVID-19 samples were acute and others convalescent; all came from the United States, Italy and Spain.

Per the study methods: The assay estimated nucleated cells by amplifying reference gene primers. Sequencing used immunoSEQ multiplex PCR; TCRdb keeps in-frame clones, though not all of them. The V and J calls and the clone size are those of that table, but D and trimming were determined from the DNA. The sample consists of roughly 230,000 clones, nearly 85% of them appearing once. Germline lookup yields CDR1 SGHRS and CDR2 YFSETQ. The CDR3 loop spans 14 amino acids. The V segment lost 6 bases and the J segment 3 bases; nucleotides outside the gene matches: 4. The source is a human donor in a cohort sampled during active COVID-19. J is TRBJ2-1 and V is TRBV5-1; 9 nucleotides match TRBD2. Sequences were obtained from peripheral blood. In DNA form, the CDR3 reads TGCGCCAGCACCCAAGCGGGAGGCTACAATGAGCAGTTCTTC. The encoded protein is CASTQAGGYNEQFF.